This TCR beta chain was identified in a study of a mutant IDH1 vaccine in newly diagnosed glioma. Overall study: Treated patients had a mean age of roughly 39 years and an approximately 62% male, around 40% female split. Patients previously underwent radiotherapy, temozolomide, or both, and most underwent both. Regarding the study as a whole: Patients mounted vaccine-induced immune responses in 93.3% of cases.

Sequenced by immunoSEQ multiplex PCR; TCRdb stores in-frame clones only, minus some. The repertoire holds roughly 70,000 clones, with more than 70% as singletons. Of note for this clone: The antigen remains undetermined.

V lost 0 bases, J lost 4 bases, and 10 bases lay in between. This CDR3 spans 14 amino acids. CDR1 is SGHRS, CDR2 YFSETQ, per germline. This sample's time point: baseline, week 1 (first vaccination visit). The treatment denotes: pre-vaccination baseline after standard-of-care therapy. The clonotype comes from a woman aged 18-29 years with glioma. Some clones in this sample may be carry-over from other donors' samples. V is TRBV5-1 and J is TRBJ1-1; the D gene is possibly TRBD1 (5 bases). This sample comprised peripheral blood mononuclear cells (PBMCs), obtained from a glioma patient treated with radiotherapy, temozolomide or both. The CDR3 region is CASSLVGGGTEAFF. CDR3 nucleotide sequence: TGCGCCAGCAGCTTGGTGGGGGGTGGCACTGAAGCTTTCTTT.